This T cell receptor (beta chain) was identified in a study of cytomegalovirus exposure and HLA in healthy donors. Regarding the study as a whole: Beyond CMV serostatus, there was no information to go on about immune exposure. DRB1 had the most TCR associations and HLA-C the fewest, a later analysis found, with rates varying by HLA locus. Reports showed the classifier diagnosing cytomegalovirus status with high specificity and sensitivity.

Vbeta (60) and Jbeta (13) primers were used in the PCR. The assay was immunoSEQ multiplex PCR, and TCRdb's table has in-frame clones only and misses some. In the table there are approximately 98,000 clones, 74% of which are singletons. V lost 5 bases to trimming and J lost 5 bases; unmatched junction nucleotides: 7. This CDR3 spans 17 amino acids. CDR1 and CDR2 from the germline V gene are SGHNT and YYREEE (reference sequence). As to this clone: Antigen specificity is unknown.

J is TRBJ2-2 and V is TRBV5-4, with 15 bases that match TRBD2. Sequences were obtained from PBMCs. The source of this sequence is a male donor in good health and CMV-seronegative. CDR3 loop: CASSFGLAGGPTGELFF. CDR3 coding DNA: TGTGCCAGCAGTTTTGGACTAGCGGGAGGGCCAACCGGGGAGCTGTTTTTT. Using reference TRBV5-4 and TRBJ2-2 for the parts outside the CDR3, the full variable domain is ETGVTQSPTHLIKTRGQQVTLRCSSQSGHNTVSWYQQALGQGPQFIFQYYREEENGRGNFPPRFSGLQFPNYSSELNVNALELDDSALYLCASSFGLAGGPTGELFFGEGSRLTVL.